What follows are 17 T cell receptor beta chains derived from one specimen sequenced in a study of cytomegalovirus exposure and HLA in healthy donors. The PCR used 60 Vbeta and 13 Jbeta primers. Measured with immunoSEQ multiplex PCR; TCRdb has only the in-frame clones, and not every one. The data contain 75,000 to 85,000 clones, less than 85% of them singletons. The specimen was PBMCs. These receptors all come from a male donor in good health and CMV-seronegative.

The gene calls are TRBV6-5 and TRBJ2-7, with 10 bases that match TRBD1. The germline CDR1 and CDR2 sequences are MNHEY and SVGAGI. The CDR3 spans 13 residues. V lost 4 bases, J lost 5 bases, and 2 bases stayed unmatched. CDR3 residues: CASSWGQGHEQYF. The CDR3 nucleotides are TGTGCCAGCAGTTGGGGACAGGGGCACGAGCAGTACTTC.

This chain joins TRBV7-9 and TRBJ1-1; D unresolved. Per the germline V gene, CDR1 is SEHNR and CDR2 is FQNEAQ (reference sequence). This CDR3 comprises 15 residues. Trimming removed 4 bases from V and 4 bases from J, with 16 bases in between. CDR3 loop: CASSSLGGRGTEAFF. The DNA for the CDR3 is TGTGCCAGCAGCTCCCTGGGCGGACGGGGCACTGAAGCTTTCTTT. Full variable domain (outside the CDR3, taken from reference TRBV7-9 and TRBJ1-1): DTGVSQNPRHKITKRGQNVTFRCDPISEHNRLYWYRQTLGQGPEFLTYFQNEAQLEKSRLLSDRFSAERPKGSFSTLEIQRTEQGDSAMYLCASSSLGGRGTEAFFGQGTRLTVV.

V usage is TRBV4-1 and J usage is TRBJ2-1; TRBD2 matches at 7 bases. The length of the CDR3 is 14 residues. V lost 4 bases, J lost 8 bases, and 8 bases stayed unmatched. Germline CDR1 reads MGHRA; CDR2 reads YSYEKL. In DNA form, the CDR3 reads TGCGCCAGCAGCCGAGTCACTAGCGTCGATGAGCAGTTCTTC. Protein sequence: CASSRVTSVDEQFF.

This rearrangement joins TRBV7-9 to TRBJ2-7, with D possibly matching TRBD2 (6 bases). V was shortened by 5 bases and J by 2 bases, with 13 bases between the two germline ends. Germline CDR1 SEHNR, CDR2 FQNEAQ (reference sequence). The CDR3 runs to 14 residues. CDR3 in DNA: TGTGCCAGCAGCCCGAGGGGCGGGACCTACGAGCAGTACTTC. It codes for CASSPRGGTYEQYF.

The V gene is TRBV7-9, the J gene TRBJ2-1; tentatively, D is TRBD1 (5 bases). V was trimmed by 4 bases and J by 7 bases, leaving 8 bases between them. The germline V gene has CDR1 SEHNR and CDR2 FQNEAQ (reference sequence). The CDR3 is 12 residues long. The chain's CDR3 is CASSYQGNEQFF. The CDR3 coding sequence is TGTGCCAGCAGCTATCAGGGTAATGAGCAGTTCTTC. The whole variable domain, filled in from reference TRBV7-9 and TRBJ2-1, reads DTGVSQNPRHKITKRGQNVTFRCDPISEHNRLYWYRQTLGQGPEFLTYFQNEAQLEKSRLLSDRFSAERPKGSFSTLEIQRTEQGDSAMYLCASSYQGNEQFFGPGTRLTVL.

V gene TRBV6-5 combines with J gene TRBJ1-1; D is ambiguous. The CDR3 contains 12 residues. V lost 5 bases and J 1 base, leaving 5 bases between the germline ends. The germline gives CDR1 MNHEY, CDR2 SVGAGI. The CDR3 region has the DNA TGTGCCAGCAGTCTCCCGAACACTGAAGCTTTCTTT. Translating it yields CASSLPNTEAFF.

The genes are TRBV7-3 and TRBJ2-1, with D possibly being TRBD2 (6 bases). The CDR3 contains 16 residues. The V end was cut by 5 bases, the J end by 0 bases, with 14 bases between. Per germline, CDR1 SGHTA and CDR2 FQGTGA. This CDR3 reads CASSPMGGLSYNEQFF. The CDR3 DNA sequence: TGTGCCAGCAGCCCCATGGGGGGACTCTCCTACAATGAGCAGTTCTTC.

This chain connects TRBV29-1 to TRBJ2-2, with 9 bases aligning to TRBD1. The CDR3 contains 13 residues. The germline V gene encodes CDR1 SQVTM and CDR2 ANQGSEA. CDR3 loop: CSFRDRDTGELFF. The CDR3 DNA reads TGCAGTTTCCGGGACAGGGACACCGGGGAGCTGTTTTTT.

V usage is TRBV30 and J usage is TRBJ1-6; D may be TRBD1 (6 bases). There are 15 residues in the CDR3. Germline V CDR1 and CDR2: GTSNPN, SVGIG (reference sequence). The V end was cut by 2 bases, the J end by 5 bases, with 13 bases between. The CDR3 region is CAWSLAGHNNSPLHF. The CDR3 bases are TGTGCCTGGAGTTTAGCGGGACATAATAATTCACCCCTCCACTTT.

This clone has more than one count but fewer than ten. The chain is built from TRBV7-8 and TRBJ2-5; 9 bases match TRBD2. V lost 1 base and J lost 4; bases outside the gene matches: 10. This CDR3 spans 17 amino acids. Germline V gene lookup returns CDR1 SGHVS and CDR2 FQNEAQ. The CDR3 reads CASSLGGSAGGLETQYF. DNA for the CDR3: TGTGCCAGCAGCTTAGGGGGATCGGCGGGGGGGCTAGAGACCCAGTACTTC.

V is TRBV4-1 and J is TRBJ2-5; TRBD2 agrees at 7 bases. V trimming: 1 base; J trimming: 2 bases; junction bases outside the gene matches: 4. The CDR3 length is 15 residues. Germline CDR1 and CDR2: MGHRA and YSYEKL. The CDR3: CASSQVQGGQETQYF. CDR3 bases: TGCGCCAGCAGCCAAGTGCAGGGAGGGCAAGAGACCCAGTACTTC.

The chain links TRBV11-3 to TRBJ2-1, with 9 bases matching TRBD2. The germline gives CDR1 SGHNT, CDR2 YENEEA. This CDR3 spans 15 amino acids. V gave up 1 base and J gave up 6 bases; unmatched junction bases: 4. DNA of the CDR3: TGTGCCAGCAGCTTAGGCGGGAGGGCCGGCAATGAGCAGTTCTTC. It translates to CASSLGGRAGNEQFF.

The chain carries TRBV29-1 and TRBJ2-6; D is unclear. The CDR3 consists of 16 residues. Germline V gives CDR1 SQVTM, CDR2 ANQGSEA. V dropped 7 bases and J dropped 0 bases, with 16 bases sitting between them. CDR3 loop: CSDHRSPSSGANVLTF. The CDR3 DNA reads TGCAGCGACCATCGGTCCCCAAGCTCTGGGGCCAACGTCCTGACTTTC.

This clone was detected only once. The genes are TRBV28 and TRBJ2-1, with 9 bases aligning to TRBD2. This CDR3 is built from 16 residues. The germline V gene has CDR1 MDHEN and CDR2 SYDVKM. Trimming removed 3 bases from V and 8 bases from J; junction bases left unmatched: 11. The CDR3 coding sequence is TGTGCCAGCAGTTTGGGTTTGTCTAGCGGGAAGTATGAGCAGTTCTTC. Amino acids: CASSLGLSSGKYEQFF.

The chain has TRBV5-1 and TRBJ2-5, with D unresolved. The CDR3 runs 13 residues. Germline V lookup: CDR1 SGHRS, CDR2 YFSETQ. V lost 4 bases, J lost 2 bases, and 9 bases lay in between. The CDR3 here is CASSTQPQETQYF. CDR3 DNA sequence: TGCGCCAGCAGCACACAGCCACAAGAGACCCAGTACTTC.

V usage is TRBV6-1 and J usage is TRBJ2-7; no clear D gene. V was cut by 4 bases and J by 3 bases, with 4 bases left in between. This CDR3 comprises 11 residues. CDR1 is MNHNS, CDR2 SASEGT, per germline. For the CDR3, the DNA is TGTGCCAGCAGTGCCCTCTACGAGCAGTACTTC. Translated: CASSALYEQYF.

CDR3 amino acids: CASSPGTGGMEQFF. CDR3 nucleotide sequence: TGTGCCAGCAGCCCCGGGACAGGGGGAATGGAGCAGTTCTTC. The chain links TRBV6-1 to TRBJ2-1; TRBD1 matches at 11 bases. The CDR3 length is 14 residues. Looked up from germline, CDR1 is MNHNS and CDR2 is SASEGT. Trimming removed 6 bases from V and 10 bases from J; junction bases left unmatched: 8.